This entry concerns a single T cell receptor (beta chain). The data originate from a study of CD8+ T cells in alopecia areata. Study-level background: Treated patients swallowed 5 to 10 mg of oral tofacitinib twice daily.

Treatment: oral pan-JAK inhibitor, 5-10 mg twice daily. The CDR3 runs 11 residues. Germline assignment: CDR1 SGHNT and CDR2 YYREEE (reference sequence). V was trimmed by 7 bases and J by 2 bases, leaving 3 bases between them. Investigators isolated RNA and reverse transcribed it into cDNA to act as the sequencing template. Here immunoSEQ multiplex PCR was the method, and the copy in TCRdb shows in-frame clones only, minus some. In the table there are about 140,000 clones, roughly 86% of which are singletons. This receptor was taken from a human donor with alopecia areata. The chain combines TRBV5-4 with TRBJ2-2; no clear D. Sequenced material: CD8+ T cells sorted from blood, taken at week 4, from a patient treated with tofacitinib. CDR3 sequence: CASENTGELFF. CDR3 in DNA: TGTGCCAGCGAAAACACCGGGGAGCTGTTTTTT.